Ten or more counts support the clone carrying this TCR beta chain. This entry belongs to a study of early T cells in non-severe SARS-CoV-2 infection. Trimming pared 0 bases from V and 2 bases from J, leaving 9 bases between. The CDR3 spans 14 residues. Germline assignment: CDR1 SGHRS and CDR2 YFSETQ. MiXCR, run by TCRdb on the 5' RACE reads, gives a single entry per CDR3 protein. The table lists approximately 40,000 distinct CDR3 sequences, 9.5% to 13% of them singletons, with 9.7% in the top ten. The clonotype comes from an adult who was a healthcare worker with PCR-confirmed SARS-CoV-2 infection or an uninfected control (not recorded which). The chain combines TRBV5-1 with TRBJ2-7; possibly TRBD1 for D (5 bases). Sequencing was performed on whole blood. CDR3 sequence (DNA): TGCGCCAGCAGCTTGGGGGCAGGGACCTACGAGCAGTACTTC. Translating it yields CASSLGAGTYEQYF.